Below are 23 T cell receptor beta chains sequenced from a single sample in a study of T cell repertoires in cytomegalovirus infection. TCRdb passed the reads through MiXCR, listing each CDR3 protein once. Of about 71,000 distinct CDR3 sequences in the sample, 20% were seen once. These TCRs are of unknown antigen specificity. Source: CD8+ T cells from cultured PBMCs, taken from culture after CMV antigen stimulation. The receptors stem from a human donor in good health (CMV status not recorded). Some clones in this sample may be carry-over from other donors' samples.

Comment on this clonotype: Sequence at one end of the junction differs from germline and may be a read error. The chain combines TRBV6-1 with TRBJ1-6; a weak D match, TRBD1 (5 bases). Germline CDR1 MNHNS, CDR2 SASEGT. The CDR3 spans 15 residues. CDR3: CDSSSLRDGTSPLHF. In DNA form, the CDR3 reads TGTGACAGCAGTTCACTCCGGGACGGAACTTCACCCCTCCACTTT.

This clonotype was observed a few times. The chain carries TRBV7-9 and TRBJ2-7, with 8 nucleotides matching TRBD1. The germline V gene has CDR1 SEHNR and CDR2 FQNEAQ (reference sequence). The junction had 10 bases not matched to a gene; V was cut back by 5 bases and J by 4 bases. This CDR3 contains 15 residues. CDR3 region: CASSRATGDTYEQYF. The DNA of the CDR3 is TGTGCCAGCAGCCGCGCGACAGGGGACACTTACGAGCAGTACTTC.

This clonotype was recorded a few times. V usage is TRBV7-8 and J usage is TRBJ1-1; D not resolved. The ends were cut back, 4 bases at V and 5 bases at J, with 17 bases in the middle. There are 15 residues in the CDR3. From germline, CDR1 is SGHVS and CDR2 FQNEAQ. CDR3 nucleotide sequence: TGTGCCAGCAGCTCGGACGGGTTGATTAGGACTGAAGCTTTCTTT. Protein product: CASSSDGLIRTEAFF. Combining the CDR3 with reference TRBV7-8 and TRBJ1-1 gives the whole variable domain GAGVSQSPRYKVAKRGQDVALRCDPISGHVSLFWYQQALGQGPEFLTYFQNEAQLDKSGLPSDRFFAERPEGSVSTLKIQRTQQEDSAVYLCASSSDGLIRTEAFFGQGTRLTVV.

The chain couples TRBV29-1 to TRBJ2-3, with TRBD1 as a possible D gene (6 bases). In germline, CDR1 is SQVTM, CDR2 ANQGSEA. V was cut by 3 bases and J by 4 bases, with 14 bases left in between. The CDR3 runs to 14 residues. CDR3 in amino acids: CSVDTGSRADTQYF. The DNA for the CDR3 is TGCAGCGTTGATACAGGGTCGCGGGCAGATACGCAGTATTTT.

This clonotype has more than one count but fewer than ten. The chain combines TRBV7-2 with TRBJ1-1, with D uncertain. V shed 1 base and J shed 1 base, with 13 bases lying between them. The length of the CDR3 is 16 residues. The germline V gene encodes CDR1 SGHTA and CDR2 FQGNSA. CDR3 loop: CASSLGWGTSNTEAFF. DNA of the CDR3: TGTGCCAGCAGCTTAGGTTGGGGTACGTCGAACACTGAAGCTTTCTTT.

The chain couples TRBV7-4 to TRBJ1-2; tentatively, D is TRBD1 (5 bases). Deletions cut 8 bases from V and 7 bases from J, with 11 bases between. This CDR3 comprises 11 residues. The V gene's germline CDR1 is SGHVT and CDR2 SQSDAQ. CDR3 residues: CASGRGSGYTF. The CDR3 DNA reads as TGTGCCAGCGGGAGGGGCTCTGGCTACACCTTC. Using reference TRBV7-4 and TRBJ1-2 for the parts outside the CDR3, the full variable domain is GAGVSQSPRYKVAKRGRDVALRCDSISGHVTLYWYRQTLGQGSEVLTYSQSDAQRDKSGRPSGRFSAERPERSVSTLKIQRTEQGDSAVYLCASGRGSGYTFGSGTRLTVV.

The CDR3 is CASSMGLGYAEDYGYTF. In DNA, the CDR3 is TGTGCCAGTAGTATGGGGCTAGGCTATGCGGAGGACTATGGCTACACCTTC. This sequence joins TRBV19 and TRBJ1-2; a possible D gene is TRBD1 (5 bases). The V gene lost 3 bases and the J gene lost 3 bases, with 20 bases spanning the gap. CDR1 and CDR2 (germline): LNHDA, SQIVND (reference sequence). CDR3 length: 17 residues.

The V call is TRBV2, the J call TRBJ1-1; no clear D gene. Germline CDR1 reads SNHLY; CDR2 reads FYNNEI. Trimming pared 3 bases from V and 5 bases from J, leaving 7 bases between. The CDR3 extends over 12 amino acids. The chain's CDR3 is CASSEEATEAFF. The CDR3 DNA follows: TGTGCCAGCAGTGAGGAGGCGACTGAAGCTTTCTTT.

In DNA form, the CDR3 reads TGCAGTGCTAGCGGCGGGGCCGACTACGAGCAGTACTTC. It translates to CSASGGADYEQYF. This chain links TRBV20-1 with TRBJ2-7, with a tentative D call TRBD2 (6 bases). The CDR3 extends over 13 amino acids. Per germline, CDR1 DFQATT and CDR2 SNEGSKA (reference sequence). V lost 3 bases and J 3 bases, leaving 12 bases between the germline ends.

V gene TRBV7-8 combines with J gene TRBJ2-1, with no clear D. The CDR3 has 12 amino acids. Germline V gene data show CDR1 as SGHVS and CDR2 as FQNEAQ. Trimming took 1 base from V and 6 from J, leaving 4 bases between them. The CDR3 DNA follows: TGTGCCAGCAGCTTAGAAGTCAATGAGCAGTTCTTC. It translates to CASSLEVNEQFF.

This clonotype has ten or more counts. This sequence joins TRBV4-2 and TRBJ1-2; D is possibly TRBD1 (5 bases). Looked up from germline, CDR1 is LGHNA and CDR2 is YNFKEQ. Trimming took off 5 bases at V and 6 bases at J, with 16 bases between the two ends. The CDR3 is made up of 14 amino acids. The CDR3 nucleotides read TGTGCCAGCAGCTTAATGATGACAGCGGATGGCTACACCTTC. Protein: CASSLMMTADGYTF.

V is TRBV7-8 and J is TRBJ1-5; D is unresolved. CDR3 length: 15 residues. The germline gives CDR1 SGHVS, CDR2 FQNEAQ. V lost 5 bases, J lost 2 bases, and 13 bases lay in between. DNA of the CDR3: TGTGCCAGCAGCGCCCTGACGTCCCGCAATCAGCCCCAGCATTTT. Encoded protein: CASSALTSRNQPQHF.

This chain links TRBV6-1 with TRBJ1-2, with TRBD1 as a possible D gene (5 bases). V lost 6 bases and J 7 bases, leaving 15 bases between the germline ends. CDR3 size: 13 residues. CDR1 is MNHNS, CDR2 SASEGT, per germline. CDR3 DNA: TGTGCCAGCAGCCTGGGGGGATCGGGTGGCTACACCTTC. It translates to CASSLGGSGGYTF.

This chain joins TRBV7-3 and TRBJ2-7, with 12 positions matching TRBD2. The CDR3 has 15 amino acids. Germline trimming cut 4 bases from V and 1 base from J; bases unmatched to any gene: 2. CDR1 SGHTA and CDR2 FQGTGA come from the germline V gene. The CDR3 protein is CASSSGTSGSYEQYF. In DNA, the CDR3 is TGTGCCAGCAGCTCGGGGACTAGCGGGTCCTACGAGCAGTACTTC.

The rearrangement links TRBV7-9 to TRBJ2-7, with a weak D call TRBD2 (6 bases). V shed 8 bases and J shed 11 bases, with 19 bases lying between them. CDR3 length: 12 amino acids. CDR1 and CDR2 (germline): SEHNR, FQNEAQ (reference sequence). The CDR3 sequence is CASGRRGSPEYF. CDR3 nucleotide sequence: TGTGCCAGCGGGAGGAGGGGAAGCCCTGAGTACTTC.

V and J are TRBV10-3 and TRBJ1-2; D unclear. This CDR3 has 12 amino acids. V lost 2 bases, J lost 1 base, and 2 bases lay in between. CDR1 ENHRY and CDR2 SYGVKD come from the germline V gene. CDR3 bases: TGTGCCATCAGTGAGGGTAACTATGGCTACACCTTC. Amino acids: CAISEGNYGYTF.

CDR3 residues: CASSLVSAGNTIYF. CDR3 DNA sequence: TGTGCCAGCAGCTTAGTATCCGCTGGAAACACCATATATTTT. This sequence joins TRBV7-9 and TRBJ1-3; no definite D call. V was clipped by 1 base and J by 2 bases, with 6 bases between them. Germline CDR1 is SEHNR and CDR2 is FQNEAQ (reference sequence). This CDR3 is 14 amino acids long.

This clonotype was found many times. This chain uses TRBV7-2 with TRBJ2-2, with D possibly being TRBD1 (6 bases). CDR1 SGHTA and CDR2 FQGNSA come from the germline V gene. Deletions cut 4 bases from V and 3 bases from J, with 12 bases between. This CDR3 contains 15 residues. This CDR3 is CASSYREGDTGELFF. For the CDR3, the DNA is TGTGCCAGCAGCTACAGGGAAGGGGACACCGGGGAGCTGTTTTTT.

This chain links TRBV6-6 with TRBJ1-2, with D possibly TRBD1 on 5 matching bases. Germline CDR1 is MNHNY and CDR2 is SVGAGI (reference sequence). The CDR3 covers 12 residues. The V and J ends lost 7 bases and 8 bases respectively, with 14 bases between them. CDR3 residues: CASIKGEGGYTF. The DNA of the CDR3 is TGTGCCAGCATAAAAGGAGAGGGGGGCTACACCTTC.

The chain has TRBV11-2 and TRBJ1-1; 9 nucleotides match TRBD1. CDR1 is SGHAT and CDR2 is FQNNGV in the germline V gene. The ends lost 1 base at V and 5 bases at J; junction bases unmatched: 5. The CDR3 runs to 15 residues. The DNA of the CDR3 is TGTGCCAGCAGCTTAGGGCGACAGGGGGGAACTGAAGCTTTCTTT. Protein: CASSLGRQGGTEAFF.

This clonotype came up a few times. The CDR3 DNA sequence: TGTGCCAGCAGCTTAAGCCGTACAGGAAACACTGAAGCTTTCTTT. It codes for CASSLSRTGNTEAFF. The gene calls are TRBV7-3 and TRBJ1-1, with a weak D call TRBD1 (5 bases). This CDR3 is 15 amino acids long. The V end lost 1 base, the J end lost 2 bases, and 11 bases lay between the germline ends. The V gene's germline CDR1 is SGHTA and CDR2 FQGTGA.

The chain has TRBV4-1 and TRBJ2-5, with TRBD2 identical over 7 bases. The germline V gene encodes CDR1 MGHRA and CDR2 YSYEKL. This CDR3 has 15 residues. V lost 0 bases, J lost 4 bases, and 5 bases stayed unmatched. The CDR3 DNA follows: TGCGCCAGCAGCCAAGATCGCGGGGGTGGAGAGACCCAGTACTTC. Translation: CASSQDRGGGETQYF.

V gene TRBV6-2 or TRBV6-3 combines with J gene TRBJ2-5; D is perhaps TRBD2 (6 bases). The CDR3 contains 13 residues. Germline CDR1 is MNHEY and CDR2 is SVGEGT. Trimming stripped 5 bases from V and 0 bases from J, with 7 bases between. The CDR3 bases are TGTGCCAGCAGTCGGACTAACCAAGAGACCCAGTACTTC. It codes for CASSRTNQETQYF.